Presented here are 6 T cell receptor beta chains from one specimen sequenced in a study of blood T cells in healthy people across ages. Through a sample-barcoded 5' primer and a J-beta primer mix, a second PCR was run for roughly 6 to 12 cycles. One entry per CDR3 protein results from TCRdb running MiXCR on the 5' RACE reads. The sample lists hundreds of thousands of distinct CDR3 sequences, roughly 25% occurring once. Another study also made use of these data, one on T cells of mothers and their children.

The sample taken for sequencing was blood. All receptors derive from a boy younger than 18 in good health.

This chain links TRBV12-3 or TRBV12-4 with TRBJ2-5, with TRBD2 matching 12 bases. The trim removed 5 bases at V and 6 bases at J, leaving 7 bases unmatched. This CDR3 is built from 15 residues. The CDR3 region is CASSGLAGSGQTQYF. In nucleotides, the CDR3 is TGTGCCAGCAGTGGACTAGCGGGGTCGGGGCAGACCCAGTACTTC.

There are many counts of this clonotype. V usage is TRBV6-6 and J usage is TRBJ2-7; TRBD1 matches at 10 bases. CDR3 length equals 13 residues. J gave up 6 bases and V 8 bases, and 7 bases lay outside the gene matches. The germline V gene has CDR1 MNHNY and CDR2 SVGAGI (reference sequence). The CDR3 sequence: CASAWTGGSEQYF. The DNA of the CDR3 is TGTGCCAGCGCCTGGACAGGGGGATCCGAGCAGTACTTC.

This clonotype came up many times. The rearrangement links TRBV4-1 to TRBJ2-3; tentatively, D is TRBD1 or TRBD2 (5 bases each). Trimming took 1 base from V and 6 from J, leaving 20 bases between them. CDR1 and CDR2 from the germline V gene are MGHRA and YSYEKL. This CDR3 has 17 residues. Here the CDR3 reads CASSQALRDLEGDTQYF. The CDR3 DNA is TGCGCCAGCAGCCAAGCGCTGAGGGACCTTGAGGGGGATACGCAGTATTTT.

Only a few counts were recorded for this clonotype. An end of the junction differs from the germline gene, which may be a read error. In DNA, the CDR3 is TGTGCCAGCAGTCCCGGGACAGGGTACACAAATACGCAGTATTTT. It yields the protein CASSPGTGYTNTQYF. This rearrangement joins TRBV28 to TRBJ2-3; 9 bases agree with TRBD1. The V gene's germline CDR1 is MDHEN and CDR2 SYDVKM. The CDR3 covers 15 residues.

This clonotype was seen a few times. The DNA of the CDR3 is TGCAGCGTTGTGGGGCAGGGGGCCTACGAGCAGTACTTC. As protein: CSVVGQGAYEQYF. The chain joins TRBV29-1 to TRBJ2-7, with TRBD1 matching over 7 bases. CDR1 and CDR2 (germline): SQVTM, ANQGSEA. V gave up 4 bases and J gave up 2 bases; unmatched junction bases: 5. The CDR3 sequence is 13 residues long.

The chain is built from TRBV29-1 and TRBJ2-5; no clear D. Trimming cost V 3 bases and J 7 bases, with 27 bases left between them. The CDR3 consists of 17 residues. Germline V CDR1 and CDR2: SQVTM, ANQGSEA. This chain's CDR3 is CSVDPTDGSLGRGTQYF. DNA for the CDR3: TGCAGCGTTGACCCAACCGACGGCAGCCTAGGACGCGGGACCCAGTACTTC.